The rows below give T cell receptor beta chains drawn from one sample of a study of blood T cell repertoires in COVID-19. The repertoire was sequenced with immunoSEQ multiplex PCR; TCRdb's copy has only in-frame clones and lacks some. The profile shows around 30,000 clones, roughly 65% of them singletons. The specimen sequenced was peripheral blood. The receptors were gathered from a human donor in a cohort sampled during active COVID-19. Both conserved end residues are part of each CDR3. A D gene is named only where the DNA matches it firmly. Where a row states a size, it is once, few, many or the class of an expanded clone; other rows omit it.

J,D,size,V,DNA,CDR3
TRBJ1-1,NA,NA,TRBV2,TGTGCCAGCAGTGACCCCACGGGGGACACTGAAGCTTTCTTT,CASSDPTGDTEAFF
TRBJ1-3,NA,few,TRBV12-3/TRBV12-4,TGTGTCTTGCAGTACAGGGCGGACACCATATATTTT,CVLQYRADTIYF
TRBJ1-4,NA,once,TRBV4-1,TGCGCCAGCAGCCAAGGTCGTCTCGGTGCTACCGAGGTAACTAATGAAAAACTGTTTTTT,CASSQGRLGATEVTNEKLFF
TRBJ1-1,NA,NA,TRBV9,TGTGCCAGCAGCGTAGATTCCCGTGAAGCTTTCTTT,CASSVDSREAFF
TRBJ1-2,TRBD1,NA,TRBV15,TGTGCCACCAGCAGAGCGTCGGGGGGGACAGAGGGGCCCACCTTC,CATSRASGGTEGPTF
TRBJ1-1,NA,NA,TRBV5-4,TGTGCCAGCAGCTTCCCCAGGGGAAGCACTGAAGCTTTCTTT,CASSFPRGSTEAFF
TRBJ2-7,NA,few,TRBV5-8,TGTGCCAGCACACTCGGGACTCCGCGCGGGCAGTACTTC,CASTLGTPRGQYF
TRBJ2-7,TRBD1,NA,TRBV3-1/TRBV3-2,TGTGCCAGCAGCCAAGATGGGACAGAATCTTCCGAGCAGTACTTC,CASSQDGTESSEQYF
TRBJ2-7,NA,NA,TRBV5-4,TGTGCCAGCAGCTTGGACGGGTGGAACTACGAGCAGTACTTC,CASSLDGWNYEQYF
TRBJ1-2,NA,NA,TRBV12-1,TGTGCCAGCAAGATCCTAAGGGGGACGGGCTATGGCTACACCTTC,CASKILRGTGYGYTF
TRBJ2-7,NA,NA,TRBV7-9,TGTGCCAGCAGCTTCAGGCAGGGGCCCACCTACGAGCAGTACTTC,CASSFRQGPTYEQYF
TRBJ2-7,NA,NA,TRBV7-2,TGTGCCAGCAGCGCAGCCTACGAGCAGTACTTC,CASSAAYEQYF
TRBJ1-3,NA,NA,TRBV6-6,TGTGCCAGCAGCTCGGTCGGGTTCTCTGGAAACACCATATATTTT,CASSSVGFSGNTIYF
TRBJ1-6,TRBD1,NA,TRBV14,TGTGCCAGCAGCCAAGGACAGGGTACTTCACCCCTCCACTTT,CASSQGQGTSPLHF
TRBJ2-5,NA,NA,TRBV7-2,TGTGCCAGCAGCTTGGACAGCAAAGAGACCCAGTACTTC,CASSLDSKETQYF
TRBJ2-6,NA,NA,TRBV7-8,TGTGCCAGTAGCTTAGAGGGGGCTGGGGCCAACGTCCTGACTTTC,CASSLEGAGANVLTF
TRBJ1-1,NA,NA,TRBV7-3,TGTGCCAGCAGCCTAAATTGGGCGGGGGAGGCTTTCTTT,CASSLNWAGEAFF
TRBJ2-4,TRBD1,NA,TRBV20-1,TGCAGTGCCCTGGACAGGGGCACTCAGTACTTC,CSALDRGTQYF